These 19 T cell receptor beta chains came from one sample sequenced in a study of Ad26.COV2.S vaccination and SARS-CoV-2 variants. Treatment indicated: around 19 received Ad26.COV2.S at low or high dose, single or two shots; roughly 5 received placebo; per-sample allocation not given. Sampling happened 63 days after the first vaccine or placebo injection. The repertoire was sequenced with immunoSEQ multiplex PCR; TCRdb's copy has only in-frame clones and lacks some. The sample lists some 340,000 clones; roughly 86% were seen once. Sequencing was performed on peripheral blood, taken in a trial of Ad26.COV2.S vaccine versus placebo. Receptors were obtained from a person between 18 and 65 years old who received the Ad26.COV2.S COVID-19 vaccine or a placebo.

DNA of the CDR3: TGTGCCAGCAGCTCAGCCTATTACAGGGTGGGGGTAAACAACGAGCAGTACTTC. It is translated as CASSSAYYRVGVNNEQYF. The chain combines TRBV7-2 with TRBJ2-7; D perhaps matches TRBD1 (6 bases). The CDR3 has 18 amino acids. The germline V gene has CDR1 SGHTA and CDR2 FQGNSA. V lost 4 bases and J lost 5, with 27 bases in between.

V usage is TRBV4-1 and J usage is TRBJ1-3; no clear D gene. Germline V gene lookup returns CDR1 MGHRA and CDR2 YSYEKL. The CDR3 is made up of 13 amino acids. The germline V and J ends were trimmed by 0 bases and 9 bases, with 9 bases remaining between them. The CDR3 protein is CASSQELAVTIYF. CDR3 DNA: TGCGCCAGCAGCCAAGAATTGGCGGTCACCATATATTTT.

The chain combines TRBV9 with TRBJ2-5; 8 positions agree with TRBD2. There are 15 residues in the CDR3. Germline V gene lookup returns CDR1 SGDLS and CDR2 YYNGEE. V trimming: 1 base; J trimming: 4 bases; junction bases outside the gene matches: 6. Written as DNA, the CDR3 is TGTGCCAGCAGCGTATCGGGCGGGGGGCCAGAGACCCAGTACTTC. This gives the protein CASSVSGGGPETQYF.

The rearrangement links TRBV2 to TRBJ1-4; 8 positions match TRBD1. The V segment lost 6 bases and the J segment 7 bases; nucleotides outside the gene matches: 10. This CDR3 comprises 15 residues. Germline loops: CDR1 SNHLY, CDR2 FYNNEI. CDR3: CASRGQVLSAEKLFF. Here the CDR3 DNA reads TGTGCCAGCAGGGGACAGGTACTGTCAGCTGAAAAACTGTTTTTT.

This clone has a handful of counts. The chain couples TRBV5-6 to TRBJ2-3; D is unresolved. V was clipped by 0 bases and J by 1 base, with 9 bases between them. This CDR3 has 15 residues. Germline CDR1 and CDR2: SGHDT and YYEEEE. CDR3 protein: CASSLDTVGTDTQYF. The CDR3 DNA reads TGTGCCAGCAGCTTGGACACAGTCGGCACAGATACGCAGTATTTT.

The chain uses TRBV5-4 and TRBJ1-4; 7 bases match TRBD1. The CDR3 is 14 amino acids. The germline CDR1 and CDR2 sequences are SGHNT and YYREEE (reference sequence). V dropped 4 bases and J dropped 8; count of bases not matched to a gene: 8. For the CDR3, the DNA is TGTGCCAGCAGCCACAGACAGGGCGAAGAAAAACTGTTTTTT. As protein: CASSHRQGEEKLFF.

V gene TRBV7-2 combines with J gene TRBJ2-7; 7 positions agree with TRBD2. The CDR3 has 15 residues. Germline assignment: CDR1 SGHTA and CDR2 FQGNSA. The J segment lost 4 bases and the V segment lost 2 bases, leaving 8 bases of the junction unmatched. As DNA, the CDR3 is TGTGCCAGCAGCTTAATTGCGTGGGAGGGGTACGAGCAGTACTTC. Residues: CASSLIAWEGYEQYF. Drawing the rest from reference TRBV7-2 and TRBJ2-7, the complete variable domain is GAGVSQSPSNKVTEKGKDVELRCDPISGHTALYWYRQSLGQGLEFLIYFQGNSAPDKSGLPSDRFSAERTGGSVSTLTIQRTQQEDSAVYLCASSLIAWEGYEQYFGPGTRLTVT.

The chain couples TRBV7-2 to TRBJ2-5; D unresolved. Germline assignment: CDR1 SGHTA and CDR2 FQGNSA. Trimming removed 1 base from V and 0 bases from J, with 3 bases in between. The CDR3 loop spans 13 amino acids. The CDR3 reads CASSLVYQETQYF. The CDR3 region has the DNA TGTGCCAGCAGCTTAGTTTACCAAGAGACCCAGTACTTC.

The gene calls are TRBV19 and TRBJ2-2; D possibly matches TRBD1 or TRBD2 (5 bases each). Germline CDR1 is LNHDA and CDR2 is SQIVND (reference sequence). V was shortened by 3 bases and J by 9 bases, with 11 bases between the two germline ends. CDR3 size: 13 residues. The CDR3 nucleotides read TGTGCCAGTAGTATCAGTAGGGGACGGGAGCTGTTTTTT. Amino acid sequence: CASSISRGRELFF.

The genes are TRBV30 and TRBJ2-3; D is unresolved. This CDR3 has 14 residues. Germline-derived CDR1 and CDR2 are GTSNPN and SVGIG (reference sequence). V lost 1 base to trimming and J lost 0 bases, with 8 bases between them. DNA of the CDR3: TGTGCCTGGAGTGGAGGTCTTAGCACAGATACGCAGTATTTT. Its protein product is CAWSGGLSTDTQYF.

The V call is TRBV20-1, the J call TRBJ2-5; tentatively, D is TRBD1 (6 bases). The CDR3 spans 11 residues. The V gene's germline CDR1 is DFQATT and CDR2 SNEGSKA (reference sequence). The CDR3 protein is CSWQGKETQYF. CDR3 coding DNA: TGCAGCTGGCAGGGGAAAGAGACCCAGTACTTC.

The CDR3 reads CASSLAPAPFDGYTF. The CDR3 DNA sequence: TGCGCCAGCAGCTTGGCTCCAGCCCCGTTTGATGGCTACACCTTC. The rearrangement uses TRBV5-1 and TRBJ1-2; D not resolved. CDR1 and CDR2 (germline): SGHRS, YFSETQ. This CDR3 has 15 amino acids. V was clipped by 0 bases and J by 6 bases, with 15 bases between them.

The CDR3 here is CASSPRGGGGSYNEQFF. The CDR3 bases are TGTGCCAGCAGCCCTAGGGGGGGCGGGGGAAGCTACAATGAGCAGTTCTTC. The chain has TRBV9 and TRBJ2-1; the D gene is possibly TRBD2 (7 bases). Trimming stripped 4 bases from V and 3 bases from J, with 20 bases between. CDR3 size: 17 residues. CDR1 and CDR2 (germline): SGDLS, YYNGEE. The full variable domain, its missing parts supplied by reference TRBV9 and TRBJ2-1, is DSGVTQTPKHLITATGQRVTLRCSPRSGDLSVYWYQQSLDQGLQFLIQYYNGEERAKGNILERFSAQQFPDLHSELNLSSLELGDSALYFCASSPRGGGGSYNEQFFGPGTRLTVL.

CDR3 loop: CASSRPGSNEKLFF. DNA for the CDR3: TGTGCCAGCAGCCGACCGGGATCTAATGAAAAACTGTTTTTT. The chain combines TRBV5-6 with TRBJ1-4, with D unresolved. Germline-derived CDR1 and CDR2 are SGHDT and YYEEEE. The CDR3 consists of 14 residues. The V end lost 4 bases, the J end lost 3 bases, and 10 bases lay between the germline ends.

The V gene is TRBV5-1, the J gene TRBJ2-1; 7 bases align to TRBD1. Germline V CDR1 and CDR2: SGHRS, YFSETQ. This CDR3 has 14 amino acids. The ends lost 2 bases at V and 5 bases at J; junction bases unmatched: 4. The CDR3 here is CASSFRDSDNEQFF. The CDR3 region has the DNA TGCGCCAGCAGCTTCAGGGACAGTGACAATGAGCAGTTCTTC.

In DNA, the CDR3 is TGTGCCAGCAGCTTAGGACAGATTGCCTACGAGCAGTACTTC. The encoded protein is CASSLGQIAYEQYF. The rearrangement joins TRBV11-2 to TRBJ2-7; a weak D match, TRBD1 (5 bases). The CDR3 is 14 amino acids. Trimming removed 1 base from V and 2 bases from J, with 9 bases in between. Germline V CDR1 and CDR2: SGHAT, FQNNGV.

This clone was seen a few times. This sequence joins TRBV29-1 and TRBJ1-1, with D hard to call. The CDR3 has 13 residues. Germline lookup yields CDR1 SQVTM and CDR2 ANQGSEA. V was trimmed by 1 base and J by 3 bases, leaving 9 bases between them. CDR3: CSVEGGPHTEAFF. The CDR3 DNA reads TGCAGCGTTGAAGGGGGTCCACACACTGAAGCTTTCTTT.

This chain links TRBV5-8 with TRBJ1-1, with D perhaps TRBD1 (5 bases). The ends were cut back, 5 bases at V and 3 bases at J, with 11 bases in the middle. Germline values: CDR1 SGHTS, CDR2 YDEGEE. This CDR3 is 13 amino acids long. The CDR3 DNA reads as TGTGCCAGCAGACTAGACAGTTACACTGAAGCTTTCTTT. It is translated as CASRLDSYTEAFF. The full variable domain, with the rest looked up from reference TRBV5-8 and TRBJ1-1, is EAGVTQSPTHLIKTRGQQATLRCSPISGHTSVYWYQQALGLGLQFLLWYDEGEERNRGNFPPRFSGRQFPNYSSELNVNALELEDSALYLCASRLDSYTEAFFGQGTRLTVV.

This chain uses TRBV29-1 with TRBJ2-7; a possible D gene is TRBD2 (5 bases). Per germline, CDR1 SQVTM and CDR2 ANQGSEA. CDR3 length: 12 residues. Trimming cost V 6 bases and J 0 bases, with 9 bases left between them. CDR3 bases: TGCAGCGTATCGGGGAGCTCCTACGAGCAGTACTTC. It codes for CSVSGSSYEQYF.